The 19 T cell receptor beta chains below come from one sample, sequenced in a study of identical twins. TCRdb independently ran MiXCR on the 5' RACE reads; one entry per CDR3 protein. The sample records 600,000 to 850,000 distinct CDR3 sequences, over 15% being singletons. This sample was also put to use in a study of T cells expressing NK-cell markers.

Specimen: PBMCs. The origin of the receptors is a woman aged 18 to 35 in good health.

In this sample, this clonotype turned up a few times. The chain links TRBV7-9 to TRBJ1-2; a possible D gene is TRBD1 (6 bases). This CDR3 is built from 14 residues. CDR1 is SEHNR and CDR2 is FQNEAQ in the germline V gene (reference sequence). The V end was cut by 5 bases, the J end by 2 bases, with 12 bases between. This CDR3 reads CASSVRTANYGYTF. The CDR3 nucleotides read TGTGCCAGCAGCGTAAGGACAGCGAACTATGGCTACACCTTC.

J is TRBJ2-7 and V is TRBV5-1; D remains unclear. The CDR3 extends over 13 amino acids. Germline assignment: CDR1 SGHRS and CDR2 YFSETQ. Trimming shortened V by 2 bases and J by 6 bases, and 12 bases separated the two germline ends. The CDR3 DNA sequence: TGCGCCAGCAGCTTAGAGACTCGCCTCGAGCAGTACTTC. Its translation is CASSLETRLEQYF.

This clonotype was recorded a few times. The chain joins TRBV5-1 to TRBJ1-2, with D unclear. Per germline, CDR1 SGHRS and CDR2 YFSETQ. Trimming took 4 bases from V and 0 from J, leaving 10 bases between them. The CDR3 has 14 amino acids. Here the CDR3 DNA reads TGCGCCAGCAGCCCAGGCAGTACTAACTATGGCTACACCTTC. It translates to CASSPGSTNYGYTF.

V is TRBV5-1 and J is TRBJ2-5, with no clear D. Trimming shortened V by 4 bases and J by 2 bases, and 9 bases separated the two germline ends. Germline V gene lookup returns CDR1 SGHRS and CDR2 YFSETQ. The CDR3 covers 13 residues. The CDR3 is CASSEVYQETQYF. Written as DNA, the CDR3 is TGCGCCAGCAGCGAAGTCTATCAAGAGACCCAGTACTTC. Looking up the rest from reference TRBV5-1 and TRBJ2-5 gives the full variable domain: KAGVTQTPRYLIKTRGQQVTLSCSPISGHRSVSWYQQTPGQGLQFLFEYFSETQRNKGNFPGRFSGRQFSNSRSEMNVSTLELGDSALYLCASSEVYQETQYFGPGTRLLVL.

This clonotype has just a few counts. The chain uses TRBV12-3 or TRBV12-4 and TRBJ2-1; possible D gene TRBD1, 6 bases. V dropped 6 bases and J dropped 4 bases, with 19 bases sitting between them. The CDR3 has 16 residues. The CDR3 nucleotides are TGTGCCAGCAGCCCTAGTACAGGGATTGTTTACAATGAGCAGTTCTTC. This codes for CASSPSTGIVYNEQFF.

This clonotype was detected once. CDR3: CASSVNLGGTGGSYEQYF. The CDR3 DNA is TGCGCCAGCAGCGTTAACTTAGGCGGGACAGGGGGCTCCTACGAGCAGTACTTC. This sequence joins TRBV4-3 and TRBJ2-7; 11 bases line up with TRBD1. There are 18 residues in the CDR3. V was pared by 5 bases and J by 0 bases, with 12 bases of the junction left unmatched. Germline V gene data show CDR1 as LGHNA and CDR2 as YSLEER.

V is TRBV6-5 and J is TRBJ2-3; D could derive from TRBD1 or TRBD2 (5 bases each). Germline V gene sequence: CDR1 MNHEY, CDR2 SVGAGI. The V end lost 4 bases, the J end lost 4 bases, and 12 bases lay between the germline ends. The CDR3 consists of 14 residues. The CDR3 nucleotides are TGTGCCAGCAGTTGGGGCCCGGAGGCAGATACGCAGTATTTT. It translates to CASSWGPEADTQYF.

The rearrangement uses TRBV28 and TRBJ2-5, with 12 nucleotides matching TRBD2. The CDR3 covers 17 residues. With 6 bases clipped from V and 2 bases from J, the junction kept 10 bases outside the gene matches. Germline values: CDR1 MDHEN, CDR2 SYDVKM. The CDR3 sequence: CASRTRTSGVPQETQYF. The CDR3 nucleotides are TGTGCCAGCAGGACGAGGACTAGCGGGGTCCCTCAAGAGACCCAGTACTTC.

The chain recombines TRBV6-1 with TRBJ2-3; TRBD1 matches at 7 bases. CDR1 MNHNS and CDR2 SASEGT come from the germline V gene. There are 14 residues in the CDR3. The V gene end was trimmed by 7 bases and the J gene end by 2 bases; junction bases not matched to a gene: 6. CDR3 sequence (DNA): TGTGCCAGCAATAGACAGGGAATCACAGATACGCAGTATTTT. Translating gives CASNRQGITDTQYF.

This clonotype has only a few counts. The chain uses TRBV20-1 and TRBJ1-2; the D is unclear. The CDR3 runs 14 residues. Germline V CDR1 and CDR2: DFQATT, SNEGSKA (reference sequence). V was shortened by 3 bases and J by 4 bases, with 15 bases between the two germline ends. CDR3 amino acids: CSARIVHTPYGYTF. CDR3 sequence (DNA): TGCAGTGCTAGGATAGTCCATACCCCCTATGGCTACACCTTC.

The DNA of the CDR3 is TGTGCCAGCAGTTTTGCGGACATTCAGTACTTC. Translating gives CASSFADIQYF. This chain links TRBV12-3 or TRBV12-4 with TRBJ2-4; D gene ambiguous. V was trimmed by 3 bases and J by 8 bases, leaving 5 bases between them. The CDR3 length is 11 residues.

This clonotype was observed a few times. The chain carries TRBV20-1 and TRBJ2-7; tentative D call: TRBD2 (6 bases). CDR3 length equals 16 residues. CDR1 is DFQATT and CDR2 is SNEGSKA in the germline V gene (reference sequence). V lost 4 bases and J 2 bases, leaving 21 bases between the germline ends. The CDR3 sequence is CSAMGRLSWPTYEQYF. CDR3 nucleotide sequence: TGCAGTGCTATGGGGAGGCTGAGCTGGCCAACCTACGAGCAGTACTTC.

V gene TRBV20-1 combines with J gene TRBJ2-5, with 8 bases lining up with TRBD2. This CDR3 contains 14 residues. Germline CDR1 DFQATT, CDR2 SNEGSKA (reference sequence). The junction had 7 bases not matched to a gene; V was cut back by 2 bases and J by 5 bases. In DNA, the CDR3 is TGCAGTGCTAGACTATCGGGGGGGCCTGAGACCCAGTACTTC. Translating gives CSARLSGGPETQYF.

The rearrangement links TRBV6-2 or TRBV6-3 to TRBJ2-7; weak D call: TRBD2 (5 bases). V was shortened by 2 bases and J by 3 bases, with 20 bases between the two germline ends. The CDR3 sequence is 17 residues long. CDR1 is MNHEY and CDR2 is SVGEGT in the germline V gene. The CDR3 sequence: CASSYAPRAGRHYEQYF. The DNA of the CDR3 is TGTGCCAGCAGTTACGCCCCAAGGGCGGGCCGACACTACGAGCAGTACTTC.

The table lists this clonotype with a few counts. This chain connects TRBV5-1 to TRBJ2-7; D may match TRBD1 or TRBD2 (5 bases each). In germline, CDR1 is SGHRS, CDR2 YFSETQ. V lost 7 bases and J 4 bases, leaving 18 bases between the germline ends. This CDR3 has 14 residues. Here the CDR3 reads CASRPGTSGYEQYF. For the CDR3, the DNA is TGCGCCAGCCGCCCCGGGACGTCTGGTTACGAGCAGTACTTC.

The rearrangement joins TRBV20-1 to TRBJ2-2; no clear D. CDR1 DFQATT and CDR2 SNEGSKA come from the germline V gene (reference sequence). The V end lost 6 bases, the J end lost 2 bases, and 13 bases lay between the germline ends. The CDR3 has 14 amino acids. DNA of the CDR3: TGCAGTGCCCGTGCCCGGGCCAACACCGGGGAGCTGTTTTTT. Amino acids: CSARARANTGELFF.

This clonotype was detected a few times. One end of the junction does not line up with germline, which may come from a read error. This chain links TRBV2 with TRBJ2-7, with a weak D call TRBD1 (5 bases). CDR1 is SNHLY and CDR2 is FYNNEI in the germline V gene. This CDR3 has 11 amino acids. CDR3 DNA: TGTGCCAGCAGTGAAGGCAGGGCGAGAGGCTTC. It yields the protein CASSEGRARGF.

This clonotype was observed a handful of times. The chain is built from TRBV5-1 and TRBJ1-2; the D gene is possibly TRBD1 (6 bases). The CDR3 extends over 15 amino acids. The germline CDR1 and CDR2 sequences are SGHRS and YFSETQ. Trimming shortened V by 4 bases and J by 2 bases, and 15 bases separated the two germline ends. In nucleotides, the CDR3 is TGCGCCAGCAGCCCGTTCGGGGGGCTAAACTATGGCTACACCTTC. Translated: CASSPFGGLNYGYTF.

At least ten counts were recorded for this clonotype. This chain's CDR3 is CASSERSGSQHF. CDR3 in DNA: TGCGCCAGCAGTGAGAGGTCAGGGTCCCAGCATTTT. V gene TRBV10-2 combines with J gene TRBJ1-5; perhaps TRBD1 as D (5 bases). The germline V gene has CDR1 WSHSY and CDR2 SAAADI. With 2 bases removed from V and 11 bases from J, the gap between germline ends came to 10 bases. The length of the CDR3 is 12 residues.